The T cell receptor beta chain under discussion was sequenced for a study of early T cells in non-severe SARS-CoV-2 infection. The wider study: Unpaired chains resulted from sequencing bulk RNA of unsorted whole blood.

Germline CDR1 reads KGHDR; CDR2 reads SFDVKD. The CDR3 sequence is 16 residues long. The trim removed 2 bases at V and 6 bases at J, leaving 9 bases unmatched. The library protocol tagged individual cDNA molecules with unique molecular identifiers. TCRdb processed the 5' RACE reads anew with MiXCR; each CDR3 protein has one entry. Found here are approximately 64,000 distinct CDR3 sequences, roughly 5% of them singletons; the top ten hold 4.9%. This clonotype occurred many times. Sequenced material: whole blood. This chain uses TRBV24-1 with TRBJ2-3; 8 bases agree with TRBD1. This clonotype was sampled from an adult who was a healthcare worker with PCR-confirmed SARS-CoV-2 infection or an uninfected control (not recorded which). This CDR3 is CATSDYGTGSGDTQYF. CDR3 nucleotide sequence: TGTGCCACCAGTGATTACGGGACAGGATCAGGGGATACGCAGTATTTT.